The T cell receptor beta chain under discussion was sequenced for a study of shared clonotypes between healthy human individuals. Authors' methods: Sequence data from immunoSEQ were junction-only and lacked quality scores; consequently, filtering differed. Clones were read by immunoSEQ multiplex PCR, and TCRdb kept only the in-frame ones, dropping some. V and J calls and clone size are those listed in that table; D and trimming were worked out from the DNA. The table records about 960,000 clones, 76% of them present only once. Donors were healthy HIV-negative adults without recently reported acute infections or vaccinations. Points on this clone: Its antigen is currently unknown.

Overall study results and limits: All-four-donor shared clonotypes had higher generation probabilities than non-shared clonotypes did.

The CDR3 has 16 amino acids. Germline V lookup: CDR1 SGHTA, CDR2 FQGNSA. The trim removed 4 bases at V and 5 bases at J, leaving 3 bases unmatched. Sequences were obtained from memory CD4+ T cells sorted from blood. Subset denoted: CD45RA-negative fraction. The chain uses TRBV7-2 and TRBJ2-2; TRBD2 matches 14 bases. This TCR was recovered from a young man in good health. CDR3: CASSWGLAGVTGELFF. The CDR3 DNA reads TGTGCCAGCAGCTGGGGACTAGCGGGAGTTACCGGGGAGCTGTTTTTT. Complete variable domain (other parts from reference TRBV7-2 and TRBJ2-2): GAGVSQSPSNKVTEKGKDVELRCDPISGHTALYWYRQSLGQGLEFLIYFQGNSAPDKSGLPSDRFSAERTGGSVSTLTIQRTQQEDSAVYLCASSWGLAGVTGELFFGEGSRLTVL.